This entry is about one T cell receptor beta chain. Its target is not known. The CDR3 has 16 amino acids. After removal of 5 bases from V and 0 bases from J, the junction contained 7 bases not matched to a gene. Germline V gene lookup returns CDR1 SGHVS and CDR2 FQNEAQ. Repertoires were generated with immunoSEQ multiplex PCR, while TCRdb's copy carries only in-frame clones and drops some. The sample lists about 39,000 clones, approximately 90% seen once, with about 16% in the top ten. This entry belongs to a study of lymphopenia after photon versus proton radiotherapy. Findings and limits, study-wide: A bigger post-nadir fall in TCR diversity correlated inversely with survival time in deceased patients. Under photons, naive T cells and diversity fell while effector/memory populations rose. Oligoclonal CD8+ Temra expansion after nadir drove photon patients' diversity drop. Only patients who died were analyzed for survival; proton advantage is unproven.

This clonotype was obtained from a man aged 55-75 years with cholangiocarcinoma. V usage is TRBV7-8 and J usage is TRBJ2-1; 7 nucleotides match TRBD2. Sequenced here: peripheral blood, sampled from a patient treated with photon-based radiotherapy. In nucleotides, the CDR3 is TGTGCCAGCAGCCTCGGGGGGAGCGGCTCCTACAATGAGCAGTTCTTC. Translated: CASSLGGSGSYNEQFF.